Only a few counts were recorded for the clone carrying this TCR beta chain. The antigen is not known. The data derive from a study of early T cells in non-severe SARS-CoV-2 infection. Turning to the study itself: The chains were unpaired, and the sequenced material was bulk RNA from unsorted whole blood.

Tagging with unique molecular identifiers was applied to individual cDNA molecules. One entry per CDR3 protein results from TCRdb running MiXCR on the 5' RACE reads. The table shows about 100,000 distinct CDR3 sequences, with roughly an eighth occurring only once. The J segment lost 7 bases and the V segment lost 5 bases, leaving 13 bases of the junction unmatched. Looked up from germline, CDR1 is SNHLY and CDR2 is FYNNEI. The CDR3 covers 17 residues. Overall study findings and caveats: Using VDJdb, the matching emphasized anti-spike CD8 responses while missing private and CD4 specificities.

The clonotype was recovered from an adult who was a healthcare worker with PCR-confirmed SARS-CoV-2 infection or an uninfected control (not recorded which). This chain uses TRBV2 with TRBJ2-2, with 10 bases fitting TRBD1. Sequencing was carried out using whole blood. The CDR3 coding sequence is TGTGCCAGCAGTCTTCGCCGACCGGGACAGGGGTTCGGGGAGCTGTTTTTT. Translation gives CASSLRRPGQGFGELFF.